Below are 23 T cell receptor beta chains sequenced from a single sample in a study of T-cell memory formation after mild COVID-19. TCRdb independently ran MiXCR on the 5' RACE reads; one entry per CDR3 protein. Of under 550,000 distinct CDR3 sequences listed, about 20% are singletons. Sequencing was done on a sample of PBMCs or a T cell subset sorted from them (not recorded which). Receptors originate from an adult woman who had mild COVID-19 (a few samples of this study predate the infection). Cell type and time point are not known.

This clonotype was seen a handful of times. This rearrangement joins TRBV6-6 to TRBJ2-7; D might be TRBD1 (6 bases). The CDR3 length is 14 residues. CDR1 is MNHNY, CDR2 SVGAGI, per germline (reference sequence). With 5 bases removed from V and 3 bases from J, the gap between germline ends came to 14 bases. CDR3 protein: CASSPQGDIYEQYF. The CDR3 DNA sequence: TGTGCCAGCAGTCCCCAAGGGGACATCTACGAGCAGTACTTC.

A few counts support this clonotype. CDR3 amino acids: CASSWVPTGDTQYF. As DNA, the CDR3 is TGTGCCAGCAGCTGGGTCCCAACGGGAGATACGCAGTATTTT. V and J are TRBV14 and TRBJ2-3, with D uncertain. V lost 5 bases, J lost 5 bases, and 14 bases lay in between. The CDR3 covers 14 residues. Germline V lookup: CDR1 SGHDN, CDR2 FVKESK.

This clonotype was observed a handful of times. The genes are TRBV2 and TRBJ2-7, with 10 bases that match TRBD1. The CDR3 covers 16 residues. CDR1 is SNHLY and CDR2 is FYNNEI in the germline V gene. The junction had 11 bases not matched to a gene; V was cut back by 6 bases and J by 3 bases. This CDR3 reads CASSYPPGTGVYEQYF. The CDR3, as DNA: TGTGCCAGCAGCTATCCCCCCGGGACAGGGGTCTACGAGCAGTACTTC.

The chain couples TRBV6-5 to TRBJ1-6; TRBD1 is a possible D gene (5 bases). Per the germline V gene, CDR1 is MNHEY and CDR2 is SVGAGI. V lost 7 bases to trimming and J lost 0 bases, with 13 bases between them. The CDR3 covers 16 residues. This CDR3 is CASNSEGSSYNSPLHF. CDR3 in DNA: TGTGCCAGCAACTCGGAGGGGAGCTCCTATAATTCACCCCTCCACTTT.

This clonotype was seen a handful of times. The junction differs from germline at one of its ends, possibly a read error. The rearrangement joins TRBV7-7 to TRBJ2-1; 9 nucleotides line up with TRBD1. The CDR3 contains 14 residues. Germline CDR1 SSHAT, CDR2 FNYEAQ (reference sequence). The CDR3 reads CASSPRDRAGEQFF. In DNA, the CDR3 is TGTGCTAGCAGCCCCCGGGACAGGGCGGGTGAGCAGTTCTTC. Variable domain in full (rest from reference TRBV7-7 and TRBJ2-1): GAGVSQSPRYKVTKRGQDVTLRCDPISSHATLYWYQQALGQGPEFLTYFNYEAQPDKSGLPSDRFSAERPEGSISTLTIQRTEQRDSAMYRCASSPRDRAGEQFFGPGTRLTVL.

The V and J genes are TRBV12-3 or TRBV12-4 and TRBJ2-7, with 8 bases matching TRBD1. Germline trimming cut 4 bases from V and 3 bases from J; bases unmatched to any gene: 8. This CDR3 region has 15 residues. CDR3 amino acids: CASSYPGQGFYEQYF. CDR3 sequence (DNA): TGTGCCAGCAGTTACCCCGGACAGGGCTTCTACGAGCAGTACTTC.

The chain has TRBV6-1 and TRBJ2-7; a possible D gene is TRBD2 (7 bases). Germline-derived CDR1 and CDR2 are MNHNS and SASEGT. V gave up 10 bases and J gave up 0 bases, with 22 bases separating them. There are 16 residues in the CDR3. CDR3 residues: CATLGNRGAVSYEQYF. CDR3 nucleotide sequence: TGTGCCACCCTTGGGAACCGGGGGGCAGTCTCCTACGAGCAGTACTTC.

This clonotype has just a few counts. This rearrangement joins TRBV20-1 to TRBJ2-1; 16 bases match TRBD2. Germline loops: CDR1 DFQATT, CDR2 SNEGSKA (reference sequence). The V and J ends lost 5 bases and 9 bases, in that order; junction bases with no gene match: 10. CDR3 length: 16 amino acids. CDR3 residues: CSARLGTSGRVGEQFF. The DNA for the CDR3 is TGCAGTGCTCGGCTCGGGACTAGCGGGAGGGTTGGTGAGCAGTTCTTC.

The chain links TRBV18 to TRBJ2-1, with D perhaps matching TRBD2 (5 bases). CDR1 and CDR2 from the germline V gene are KGHSH and LQKENI. The V and J ends lost 2 bases and 7 bases respectively, with 12 bases between them. This CDR3 has 14 amino acids. CDR3 nucleotide sequence: TGTGCCAGCTCACCAGTTTTAGCGTGGAATGAGCAGTTCTTC. It is translated as CASSPVLAWNEQFF.

The chain carries TRBV6-5 and TRBJ2-1; D is unresolved. V was cut by 6 bases and J by 0 bases, with 18 bases left in between. The CDR3 contains 17 residues. CDR1 is MNHEY, CDR2 SVGAGI, per germline. For the CDR3, the DNA is TGTGCCAGCAGCCTATTAGGTGGGCGGAGCTCCTACAATGAGCAGTTCTTC. Protein: CASSLLGGRSSYNEQFF.

CDR3 residues: CASSRPYLRQGSRINEQFF. DNA for the CDR3: TGTGCCAGCAGCCGCCCGTACCTTAGACAGGGTTCAAGGATCAATGAGCAGTTCTTC. This rearrangement joins TRBV12-3 or TRBV12-4 to TRBJ2-1; 7 nucleotides align to TRBD1. The CDR3 sequence is 19 residues long. Losses at the gene ends were 6 bases for V and 6 bases for J; bases not matched to a gene: 23.

The rearrangement links TRBV12-5 to TRBJ2-7; 8 positions match TRBD1. Germline CDR1 LGHNT, CDR2 FRNRAP. J was trimmed by 3 bases and V by 7 bases; bases with no gene match: 8. This CDR3 has 14 residues. This chain's CDR3 is CASARGQGDYEQYF. The CDR3 nucleotides read TGTGCTAGTGCCAGGGGGCAGGGGGACTACGAGCAGTACTTC.

This clonotype has a single count. The gene calls are TRBV5-1 and TRBJ1-5, with TRBD1 matching over 8 bases. The CDR3 sequence is 13 residues long. Trimming took 3 bases from V and 8 from J; bases not matched to a gene: 4. The germline V gene encodes CDR1 SGHRS and CDR2 YFSETQ. The CDR3 region has the DNA TGCGCCAGCAGCTCCGGGACAGGTGAGCCCCAGCATTTT. Residues: CASSSGTGEPQHF.

In its sample, this clonotype was seen a few times. The CDR3 sequence is CASSPRDRGSSEQYF. The CDR3 nucleotides read TGTGCCAGCAGCCCCCGGGACAGGGGTTCGTCCGAGCAGTACTTC. This rearrangement joins TRBV9 to TRBJ2-7, with 10 bases matching TRBD1. The CDR3 spans 15 residues. Trimming removed 4 bases from V and 6 bases from J; junction bases left unmatched: 10. Looked up from germline, CDR1 is SGDLS and CDR2 is YYNGEE.

This clonotype was picked up a small number of times. The chain has TRBV4-1 and TRBJ2-3, with 7 nucleotides matching TRBD1. Germline values: CDR1 MGHRA, CDR2 YSYEKL. This CDR3 region has 16 residues. V shed 2 bases and J 7 bases; nucleotides not matched to a gene: 12. The CDR3 loop reads CASSQTEDRTGYTQYF. The CDR3 DNA reads as TGCGCCAGCAGCCAAACCGAAGATCGGACAGGCTATACGCAGTATTTT.

This clonotype was counted only a few times. The chain links TRBV27 to TRBJ2-2, with TRBD2 identical over 7 bases. The germline CDR1 and CDR2 sequences are MNHEY and SMNVEV (reference sequence). CDR3 length: 20 amino acids. V lost 3 bases and J lost 2; bases outside the gene matches: 18. The CDR3 region has the DNA TGTGCCAGCAGTTTCCGCGTAGGAGGGGCGGGAGCCCTAAACACCGGGGAGCTGTTTTTT. Its protein product is CASSFRVGGAGALNTGELFF.

The chain uses TRBV24-1 and TRBJ2-3; 7 positions agree with TRBD1. The CDR3 is 15 residues long. Trimming cost V 3 bases and J 3 bases; bases outside gene matches: 5. Germline V gene sequence: CDR1 KGHDR, CDR2 SFDVKD. The CDR3 sequence: CATSDPGTATDTQYF. In DNA form, the CDR3 reads TGTGCCACCAGTGATCCCGGGACAGCAACAGATACGCAGTATTTT.

The chain joins TRBV7-9 to TRBJ2-1, with D unclear. Germline CDR1 and CDR2: SEHNR and FQNEAQ (reference sequence). V shed 0 bases and J shed 7 bases, with 13 bases lying between them. This CDR3 spans 15 amino acids. Here the CDR3 reads CASSLAPDSRNEQFF. The DNA of the CDR3 is TGTGCCAGCAGCTTAGCCCCTGACTCCCGGAATGAGCAGTTCTTC. The complete variable domain, with remaining parts taken from reference TRBV7-9 and TRBJ2-1, reads DTGVSQNPRHKITKRGQNVTFRCDPISEHNRLYWYRQTLGQGPEFLTYFQNEAQLEKSRLLSDRFSAERPKGSFSTLEIQRTEQGDSAMYLCASSLAPDSRNEQFFGPGTRLTVL.

The CDR3 nucleotides are TGCAGTGCTAGAGATTTGCGAAGTACTGAAGCTTTCTTT. Translated: CSARDLRSTEAFF. The J gene is TRBJ1-1, the V gene TRBV20-1, with D uncertain. The CDR3 contains 13 residues. V was cut by 0 bases and J by 5 bases, with 10 bases left in between. CDR1 and CDR2 (germline): DFQATT, SNEGSKA (reference sequence).

This sequence joins TRBV9 and TRBJ1-2, with unresolved D. Germline CDR1 reads SGDLS; CDR2 reads YYNGEE. This CDR3 contains 13 residues. Deletions cut 0 bases from V and 7 bases from J, with 10 bases between. The DNA of the CDR3 is TGTGCCAGCAGCGTAGCCCAGGATCTTGGCTACACCTTC. Translated: CASSVAQDLGYTF.

This clonotype has more than one count but fewer than ten. The rearrangement joins TRBV20-1 to TRBJ2-3; the match to TRBD2 covers 11 bases. With V trimmed by 6 bases and J by 6 bases, 14 bases remained unmatched. This CDR3 has 16 residues. Germline V lookup: CDR1 DFQATT, CDR2 SNEGSKA (reference sequence). CDR3 DNA sequence: TGCAGTGCCAACGGACTAGCGGGCGCGAGGTTGGATACGCAGTATTTT. Its protein is CSANGLAGARLDTQYF.

This clonotype has at least ten counts. The chain joins TRBV5-1 to TRBJ2-5; perhaps D is TRBD1 or TRBD2 (6 bases each). V was cut by 4 bases and J by 5 bases, with 15 bases left in between. This CDR3 is built from 14 residues. CDR1 and CDR2 from the germline V gene are SGHRS and YFSETQ. The CDR3 DNA reads as TGCGCCAGCAGCCCTGGAGGGACAAGGGAGACCCAGTACTTC. As protein: CASSPGGTRETQYF.

This chain connects TRBV12-3 or TRBV12-4 to TRBJ2-1; 9 bases are a match to TRBD1. The length of the CDR3 is 13 residues. With V trimmed by 8 bases and J by 5 bases, 4 bases remained unmatched. CDR3 DNA: TGTGCCAGCGGTCGGGACAGGGACAATGAGCAGTTCTTC. It translates to CASGRDRDNEQFF.